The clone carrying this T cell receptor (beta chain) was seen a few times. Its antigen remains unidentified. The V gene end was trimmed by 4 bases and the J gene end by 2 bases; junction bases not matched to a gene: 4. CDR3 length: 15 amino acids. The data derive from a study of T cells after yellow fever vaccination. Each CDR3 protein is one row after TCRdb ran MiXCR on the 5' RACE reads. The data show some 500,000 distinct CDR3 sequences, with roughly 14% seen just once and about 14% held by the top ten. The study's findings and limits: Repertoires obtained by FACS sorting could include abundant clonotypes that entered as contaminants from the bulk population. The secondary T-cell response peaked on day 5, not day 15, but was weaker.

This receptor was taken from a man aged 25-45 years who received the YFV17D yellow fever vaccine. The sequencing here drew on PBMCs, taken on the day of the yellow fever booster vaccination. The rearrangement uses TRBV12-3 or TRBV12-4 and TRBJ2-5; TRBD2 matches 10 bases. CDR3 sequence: CASSSSGRGQETQYF. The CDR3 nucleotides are TGTGCCAGCAGTTCTAGCGGGAGAGGGCAAGAGACCCAGTACTTC.